The sequence of this TCR beta chain was determined in a study of blood T cells in healthy people across ages. The CDR3 loop spans 13 amino acids. J lost 5 bases, V lost 9 bases, and 7 bases had no gene match. In germline, CDR1 is LGHNA, CDR2 YSLEER. A sample-barcoded 5' primer and a J-beta primer mix were used in a second PCR of about 6 to 12 cycles. TCRdb reanalysed the 5' RACE reads using MiXCR and keeps one entry per CDR3 protein. The sample carries 550,000 to 600,000 distinct CDR3 sequences, around 48% recorded once. Whole-study results and caveats: There was a strong correlation between TCR beta diversity and naive T cell percentage.

Regarding this clonotype: Its antigen is unidentified.

Sequencing was performed on blood. This sequence was found in an elderly man in good health. This chain uses TRBV4-3 with TRBJ2-4, with 7 bases fitting TRBD2. The CDR3 DNA sequence: TGCGCCAGTAATAACCGGGGGGAAAACATTCAGTACTTC. It is translated as CASNNRGENIQYF.